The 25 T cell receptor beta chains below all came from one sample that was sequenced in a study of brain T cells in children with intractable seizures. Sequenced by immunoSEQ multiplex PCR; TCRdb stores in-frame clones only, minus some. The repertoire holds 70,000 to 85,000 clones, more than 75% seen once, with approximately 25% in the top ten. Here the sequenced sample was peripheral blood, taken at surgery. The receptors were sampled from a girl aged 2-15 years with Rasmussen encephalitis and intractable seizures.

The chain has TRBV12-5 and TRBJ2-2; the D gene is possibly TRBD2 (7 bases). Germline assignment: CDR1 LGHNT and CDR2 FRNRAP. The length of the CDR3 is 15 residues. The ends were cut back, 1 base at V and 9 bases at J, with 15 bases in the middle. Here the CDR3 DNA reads TGTGCTAGTGGTTTGGGGGACCCGGGGGGCCGGGAGCTGTTTTTT. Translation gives CASGLGDPGGRELFF. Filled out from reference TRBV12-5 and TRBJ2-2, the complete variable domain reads DARVTQTPRHKVTEMGQEVTMRCQPILGHNTVFWYRQTMMQGLELLAYFRNRAPLDDSGMPKDRFSAEMPDATLATLKIQPSEPRDSAVYFCASGLGDPGGRELFFGEGSRLTVL.

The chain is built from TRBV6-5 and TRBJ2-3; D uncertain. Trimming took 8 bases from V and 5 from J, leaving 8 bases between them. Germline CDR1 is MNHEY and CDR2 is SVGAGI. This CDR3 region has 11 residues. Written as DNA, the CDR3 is TGTGCCAGCCGCCTGGGAGATACGCAGTATTTT. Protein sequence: CASRLGDTQYF.

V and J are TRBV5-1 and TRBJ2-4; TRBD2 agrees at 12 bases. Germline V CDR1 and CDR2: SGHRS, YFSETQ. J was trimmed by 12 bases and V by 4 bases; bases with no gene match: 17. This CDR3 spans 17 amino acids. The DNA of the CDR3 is TGCGCCAGCAGCATAACTTCCGGACTAGCGGGAAGTGGAGGTCAGTACTTC. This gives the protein CASSITSGLAGSGGQYF.

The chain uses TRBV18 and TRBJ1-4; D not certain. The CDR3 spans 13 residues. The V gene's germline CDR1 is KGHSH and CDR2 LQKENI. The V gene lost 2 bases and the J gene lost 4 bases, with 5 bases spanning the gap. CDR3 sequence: CASSPGVNEKLFF. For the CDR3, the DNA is TGTGCCAGCTCACCAGGGGTTAATGAAAAACTGTTTTTT.

The CDR3 here is CASSPRQGTDTQYF. The CDR3 DNA reads as TGTGCCAGCAGCCCTCGACAGGGCACAGATACGCAGTATTTT. The J gene is TRBJ2-3, the V gene TRBV9; tentatively, D is TRBD1 (6 bases). V lost 4 bases to trimming and J lost 1 base, with 10 bases between them. This CDR3 has 14 residues. In germline, CDR1 is SGDLS, CDR2 YYNGEE.

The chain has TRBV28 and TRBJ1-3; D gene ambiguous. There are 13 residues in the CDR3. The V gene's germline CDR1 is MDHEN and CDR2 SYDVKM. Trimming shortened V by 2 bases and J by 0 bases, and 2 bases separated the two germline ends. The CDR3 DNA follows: TGTGCCAGCAGTTTAAGCTCTGGAAACACCATATATTTT. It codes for CASSLSSGNTIYF.

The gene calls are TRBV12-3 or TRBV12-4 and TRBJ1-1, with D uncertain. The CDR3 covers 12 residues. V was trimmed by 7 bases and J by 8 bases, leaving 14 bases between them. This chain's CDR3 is CASTQTGPEAFF. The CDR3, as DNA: TGTGCCAGCACCCAGACTGGGCCCGAAGCTTTCTTT.

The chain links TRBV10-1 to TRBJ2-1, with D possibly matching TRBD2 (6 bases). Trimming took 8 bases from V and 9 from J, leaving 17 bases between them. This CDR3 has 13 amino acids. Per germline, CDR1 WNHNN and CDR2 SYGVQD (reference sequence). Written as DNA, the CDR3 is TGCGCCAGCGCCGACGGGAGTTTGGGTGAGCAGTTCTTC. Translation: CASADGSLGEQFF.

The CDR3 DNA is TGTGCCAGCAGCAAAAATCCCGGGACAGGGGACACTGAAGCTTTCTTT. Translating it yields CASSKNPGTGDTEAFF. The gene calls are TRBV21-1 and TRBJ1-1; the table calls TRBD1, which could not be checked here. TRBV21-1 counts as a pseudogene. The CDR3 runs to 16 residues.

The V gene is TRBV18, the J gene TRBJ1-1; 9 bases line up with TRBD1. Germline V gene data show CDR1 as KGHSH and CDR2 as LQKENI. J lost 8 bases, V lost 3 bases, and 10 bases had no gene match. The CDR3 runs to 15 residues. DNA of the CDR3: TGTGCCAGCTCACCGAAAAGCCGGGACAGGGAGGAAGCTTTCTTT. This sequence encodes CASSPKSRDREEAFF.

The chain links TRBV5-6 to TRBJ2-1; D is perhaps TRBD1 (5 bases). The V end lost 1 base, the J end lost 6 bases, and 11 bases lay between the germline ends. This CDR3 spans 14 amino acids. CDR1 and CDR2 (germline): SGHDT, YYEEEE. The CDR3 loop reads CASSLFIQGNEQFF. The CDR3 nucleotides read TGTGCCAGCAGCTTGTTTATTCAGGGCAATGAGCAGTTCTTC.

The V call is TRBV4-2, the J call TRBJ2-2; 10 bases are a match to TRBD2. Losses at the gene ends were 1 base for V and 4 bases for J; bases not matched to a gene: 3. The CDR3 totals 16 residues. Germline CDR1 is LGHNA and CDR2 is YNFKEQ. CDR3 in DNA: TGTGCCAGCAGCCAAGGGCTAGCGGGGGTCACCGGGGAGCTGTTTTTT. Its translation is CASSQGLAGVTGELFF.

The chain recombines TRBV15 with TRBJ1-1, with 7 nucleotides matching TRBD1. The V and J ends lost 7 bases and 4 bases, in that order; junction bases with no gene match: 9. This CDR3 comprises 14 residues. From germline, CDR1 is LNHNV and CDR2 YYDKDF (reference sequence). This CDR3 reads CATNDRGGGTEAFF. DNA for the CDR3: TGTGCCACCAACGATCGAGGGGGCGGCACTGAAGCTTTCTTT.

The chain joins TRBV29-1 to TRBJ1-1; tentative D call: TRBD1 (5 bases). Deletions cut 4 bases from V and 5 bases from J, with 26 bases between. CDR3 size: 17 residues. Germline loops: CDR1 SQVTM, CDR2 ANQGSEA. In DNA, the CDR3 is TGCAGCGTTGCAGGGACGGCGCTTTCAGGTGGGGGTACTGAAGCTTTCTTT. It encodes CSVAGTALSGGGTEAFF.

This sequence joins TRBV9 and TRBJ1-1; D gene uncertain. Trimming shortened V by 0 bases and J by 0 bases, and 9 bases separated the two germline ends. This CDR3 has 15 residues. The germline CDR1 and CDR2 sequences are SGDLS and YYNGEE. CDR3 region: CASSVGGLMNTEAFF. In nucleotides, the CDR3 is TGTGCCAGCAGCGTAGGGGGTCTTATGAACACTGAAGCTTTCTTT.

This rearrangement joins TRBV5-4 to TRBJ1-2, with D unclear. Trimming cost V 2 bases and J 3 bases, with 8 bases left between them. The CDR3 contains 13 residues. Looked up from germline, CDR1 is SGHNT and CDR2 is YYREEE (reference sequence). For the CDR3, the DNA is TGTGCCAGCAGCTTCACAGCGGACTATGGCTACACCTTC. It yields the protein CASSFTADYGYTF.

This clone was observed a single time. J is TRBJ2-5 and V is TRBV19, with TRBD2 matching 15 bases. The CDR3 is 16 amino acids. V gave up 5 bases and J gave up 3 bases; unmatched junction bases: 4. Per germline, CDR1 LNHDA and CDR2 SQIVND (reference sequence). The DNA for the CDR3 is TGTGCCAGTAGTCTCGGGACTAGCGGGAGGAAAGAGACCCAGTACTTC. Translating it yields CASSLGTSGRKETQYF. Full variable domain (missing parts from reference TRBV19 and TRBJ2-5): DGGITQSPKYLFRKEGQNVTLSCEQNLNHDAMYWYRQDPGQGLRLIYYSQIVNDFQKGDIAEGYSVSREKKESFPLTVTSAQKNPTAFYLCASSLGTSGRKETQYFGPGTRLLVL.

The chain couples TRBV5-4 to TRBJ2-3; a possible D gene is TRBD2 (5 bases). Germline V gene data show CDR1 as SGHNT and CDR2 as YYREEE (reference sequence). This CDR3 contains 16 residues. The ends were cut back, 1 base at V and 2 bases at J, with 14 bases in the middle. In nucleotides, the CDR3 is TGTGCCAGCAGCTTGTCGGGGTATAAGGTCACAGATACGCAGTATTTT. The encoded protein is CASSLSGYKVTDTQYF.

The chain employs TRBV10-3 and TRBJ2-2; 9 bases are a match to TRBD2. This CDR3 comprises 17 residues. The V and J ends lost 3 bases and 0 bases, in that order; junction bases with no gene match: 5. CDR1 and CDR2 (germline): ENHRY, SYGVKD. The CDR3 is CAISELLAGSNTGELFF. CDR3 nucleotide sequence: TGTGCCATCAGTGAACTACTAGCGGGTTCGAACACCGGGGAGCTGTTTTTT.

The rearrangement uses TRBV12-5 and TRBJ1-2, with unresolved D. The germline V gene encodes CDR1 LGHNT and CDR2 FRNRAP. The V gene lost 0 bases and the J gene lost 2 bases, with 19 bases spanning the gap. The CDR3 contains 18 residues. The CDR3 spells CASGLVPWDQGWNYGYTF. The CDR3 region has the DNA TGTGCTAGTGGTTTGGTACCTTGGGATCAAGGTTGGAACTATGGCTACACCTTC.

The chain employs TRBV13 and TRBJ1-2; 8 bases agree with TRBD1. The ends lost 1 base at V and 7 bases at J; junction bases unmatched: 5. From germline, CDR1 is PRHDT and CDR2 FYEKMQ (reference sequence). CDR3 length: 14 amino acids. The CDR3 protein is CASSLDRGGFGYTF. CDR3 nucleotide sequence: TGTGCCAGCAGCTTAGACAGGGGGGGGTTTGGCTACACCTTC.

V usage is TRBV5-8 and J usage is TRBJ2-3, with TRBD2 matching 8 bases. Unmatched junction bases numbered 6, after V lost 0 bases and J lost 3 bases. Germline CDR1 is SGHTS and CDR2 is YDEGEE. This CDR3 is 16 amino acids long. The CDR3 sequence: CASSLGDAGGTDTQYF. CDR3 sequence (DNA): TGTGCCAGCAGCTTGGGAGATGCGGGAGGAACAGATACGCAGTATTTT.

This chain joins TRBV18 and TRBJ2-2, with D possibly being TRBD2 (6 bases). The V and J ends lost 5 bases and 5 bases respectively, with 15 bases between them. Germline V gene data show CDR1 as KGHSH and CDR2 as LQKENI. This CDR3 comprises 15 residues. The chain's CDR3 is CASSGGRVNTGELFF. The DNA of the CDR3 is TGTGCCAGCTCAGGGGGGAGAGTGAATACCGGGGAGCTGTTTTTT.

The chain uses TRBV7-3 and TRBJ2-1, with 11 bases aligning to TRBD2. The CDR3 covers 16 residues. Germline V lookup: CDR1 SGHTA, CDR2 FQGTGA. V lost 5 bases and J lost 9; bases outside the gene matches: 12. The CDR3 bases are TGTGCCAGCAGCCCCAGACTAGCGGGGACGGGTGGTGAGCAGTTCTTC. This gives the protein CASSPRLAGTGGEQFF.

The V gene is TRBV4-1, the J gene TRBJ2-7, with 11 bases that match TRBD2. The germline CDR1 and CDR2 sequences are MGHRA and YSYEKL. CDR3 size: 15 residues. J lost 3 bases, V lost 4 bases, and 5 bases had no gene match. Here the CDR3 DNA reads TGCGCCAGCAGCCTAGCGGGAGGGGTAGGCTACGAGCAGTACTTC. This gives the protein CASSLAGGVGYEQYF.